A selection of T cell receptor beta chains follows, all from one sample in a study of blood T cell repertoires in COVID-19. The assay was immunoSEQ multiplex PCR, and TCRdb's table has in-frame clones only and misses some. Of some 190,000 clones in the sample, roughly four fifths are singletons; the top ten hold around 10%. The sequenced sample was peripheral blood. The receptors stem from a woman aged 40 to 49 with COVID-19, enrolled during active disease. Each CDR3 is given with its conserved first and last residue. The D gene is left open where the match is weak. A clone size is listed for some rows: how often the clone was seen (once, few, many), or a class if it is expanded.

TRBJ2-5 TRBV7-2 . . TGTGCCAGCAGCTTATATTACGTGAGAGGGACCCAGTACTTC CASSLYYVRGTQYF
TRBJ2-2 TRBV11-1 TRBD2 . TGTGCCAGCAGCCTAACTAGCGGGGGTGTCACCGGGGAGCTGTTTTTT CASSLTSGGVTGELFF
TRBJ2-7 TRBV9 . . TGTGCCAGCAGCCCATCGACAGCGCGAGAGATGTACGAGCAGTACTTC CASSPSTAREMYEQYF
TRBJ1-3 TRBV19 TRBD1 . TGTGCCAGTAGTCTACAGGGGTGGCCTGGAAACACCATATATTTT CASSLQGWPGNTIYF
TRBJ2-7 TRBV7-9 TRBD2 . TGTGCCAGCAGCACCAAGGAGGAACTAGCGGGATTTAAGATTGGGCAGTACTTC CASSTKEELAGFKIGQYF
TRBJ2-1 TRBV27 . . TGTGCCAGCAGTTTGCGTTCCTACAATGAGCAGTTCTTC CASSLRSYNEQFF
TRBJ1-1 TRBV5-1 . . TGCGCCAGCACCGTCGGAGGGAACACTGAAGCTTTCTTT CASTVGGNTEAFF
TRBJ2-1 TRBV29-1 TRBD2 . TGCAGCGTTGAAGGGGGTGGAAGCGGGAGGTTAAATGAGCAGTTCTTC CSVEGGGSGRLNEQFF
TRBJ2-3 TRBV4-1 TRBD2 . TGCGCCAGCAGCCAAGTAGAATTAGCGGGAGGCCCCGGGAGAGGGCAGTATTTT CASSQVELAGGPGRGQYF
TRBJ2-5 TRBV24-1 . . TGTGCCACCAGTGATACCGGGACACCCGAAGAGACCCAGTACTTC CATSDTGTPEETQYF
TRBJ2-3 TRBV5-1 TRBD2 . TGCGCCAGCAGCTTGAGGCTAGCGGGAGGCCCTATCACAGATACGCAGTATTTT CASSLRLAGGPITDTQYF
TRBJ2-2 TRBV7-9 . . TGTGCCAGCAGCGCTCGGGGGAGGAACACCGGGGAGCTGTTTTTT CASSARGRNTGELFF
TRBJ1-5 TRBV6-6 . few TGTGCCAGCAGTCCCAGGTCCGAGGGGGAAGGGAATCAGCCCCAGCATTTT CASSPRSEGEGNQPQHF
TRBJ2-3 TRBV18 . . TGTGCCAGCTCTCCCATTTCCAGCACAGATACGCAGTATTTT CASSPISSTDTQYF
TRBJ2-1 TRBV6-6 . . TGTGCCAGCAGTTACGAGACTACCAATGAGCAGTTCTTC CASSYETTNEQFF
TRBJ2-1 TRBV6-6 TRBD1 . TGTGCCAGCAGTGGACTGGGACAGGGGGCGGGCAATGAGCAGTTCTTC CASSGLGQGAGNEQFF
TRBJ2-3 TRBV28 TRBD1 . TGTGCCAGCAGTTCCGGGACAGGGACGACAGATACGCAGTATTTT CASSSGTGTTDTQYF
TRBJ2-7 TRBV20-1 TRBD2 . TGCAGTGCTAGTAGCGGGAGAACGGGTGAGCAGTACTTC CSASSGRTGEQYF
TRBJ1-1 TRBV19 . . TGTGCCAGTAGTTCCGGTACGGGGGGGACTGAAGCTTTCTTT CASSSGTGGTEAFF
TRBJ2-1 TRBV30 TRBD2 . TGTGCCTGGAGCCTGAACTCGGGGGGGCAGTTCTTC CAWSLNSGGQFF
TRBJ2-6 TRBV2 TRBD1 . TGTGCCAGCGTAATCCTCGGGACAGGGTCTGCGTGGTCTGGGGCCAACGTCCTGACTTTC CASVILGTGSAWSGANVLTF
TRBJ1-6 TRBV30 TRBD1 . TGTGCCTGCGACAGGGGTTTAGGATCACCCCTCCACTTT CACDRGLGSPLHF
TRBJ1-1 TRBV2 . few TGTGCCAGCAGTGAAGCGTTGGCCTCCCGGGGAGAAGCTTTCTTT CASSEALASRGEAFF
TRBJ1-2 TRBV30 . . TGTGCCTGGTTGAGGGCGAGGGTGGACTATGGCTACACCTTC CAWLRARVDYGYTF
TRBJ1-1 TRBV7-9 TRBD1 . TGTGCCAGCAGCTTACTGGGACAGGGCATAATGAACACTGAAGCTTTCTTT CASSLLGQGIMNTEAFF
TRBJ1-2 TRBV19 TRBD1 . TGTGCCAGTAGTGACCGGGACAGGAGGATTAACTATGGCTACACCTTC CASSDRDRRINYGYTF
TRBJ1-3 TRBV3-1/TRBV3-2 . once TGTGCCAGCAGGACTACAGTTACCTCTGGAAACACCATATATTTT CASRTTVTSGNTIYF
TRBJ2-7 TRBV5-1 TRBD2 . TGCGCCAGCAGCCTAATAGCGGGCACCTACGAGCAGTACTTC CASSLIAGTYEQYF
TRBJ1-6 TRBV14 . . TGTGCCAGCAGCCAAGAGGCTTATAATTCACCCCTCCACTTT CASSQEAYNSPLHF
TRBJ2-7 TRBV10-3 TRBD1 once TGTGCCATCAGCGTCGGGGACAGGGGGTCCGAGCAGTACTTC CAISVGDRGSEQYF
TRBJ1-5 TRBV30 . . TGTGCCTGGAGTGTAGCTGGGGGCAGTCAGCCCCAGCATTTT CAWSVAGGSQPQHF
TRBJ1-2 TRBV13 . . TGTGCCAGCAGCCGCAAATATGATGACTGGACTTTTTTC CASSRKYDDWTFF
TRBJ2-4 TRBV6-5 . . TGTGCCAGCGCGGGGAGCTTAGCCAAAAACATTCAGTACTTC CASAGSLAKNIQYF
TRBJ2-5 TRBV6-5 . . TGTGCCAGCAGCCGAGAAGAGACCCAGTACTTC CASSREETQYF
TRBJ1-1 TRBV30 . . TGTGCCTACACCATGACAGGTGCCCACACTGAAGCTTTCTTT CAYTMTGAHTEAFF
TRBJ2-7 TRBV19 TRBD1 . TGTGCCAGTAGTTCTGGACAGGTCTCCTACGAGCAGTACTTC CASSSGQVSYEQYF
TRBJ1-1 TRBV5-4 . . TGTGCCAGCAACCCGGGGAGGGGCGGCACTGAAGCTTTCTTT CASNPGRGGTEAFF
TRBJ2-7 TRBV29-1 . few TGCAGCGTTCAGGTCTCCTACGAGCAGTACTTC CSVQVSYEQYF
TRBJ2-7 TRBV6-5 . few TGTGCCAGCAGAGTAGGAGGGTCGAACTACGAGCAGTACTTC CASRVGGSNYEQYF
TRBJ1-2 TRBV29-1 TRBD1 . TGCAGCGTTCCGGAGCGGGCGACAGGGACTTGGGGGAGGGGCTACACCTTC CSVPERATGTWGRGYTF
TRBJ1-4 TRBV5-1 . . TGCGCCAGCAGCACGGGACAACCTAATGAAAAACTGTTTTTT CASSTGQPNEKLFF
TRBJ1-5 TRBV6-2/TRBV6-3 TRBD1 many TGTGCCAGCAGTTACTCGAACCCAGGGGGAGCTCAGCCCCAGCATTTT CASSYSNPGGAQPQHF
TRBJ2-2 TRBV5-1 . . TGCGCCAGCAGCTTGGGGGCGTTTGGGTCATTAAACACCGGGGAGCTGTTTTTT CASSLGAFGSLNTGELFF
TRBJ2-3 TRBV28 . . TGTGCCAGCAGTTTTCCCTCGGGGGATACGCAGTATTTT CASSFPSGDTQYF
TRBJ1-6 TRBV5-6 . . TGTGCCAGCAGCCAGGGCGGCCATAATTCACCCCTCCACTTT CASSQGGHNSPLHF
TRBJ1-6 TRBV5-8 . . TGTGCCAGCAGCCCGTCAACGAGTTCACCCCTCCACTTT CASSPSTSSPLHF
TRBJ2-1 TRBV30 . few TGTGCCTGGAGGATTAGCGAGGGGCAGTTCTTC CAWRISEGQFF
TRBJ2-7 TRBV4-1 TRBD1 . TGCGCCAGCAGCTCCACAGGGGGATCCTACGAGCAGTACTTC CASSSTGGSYEQYF
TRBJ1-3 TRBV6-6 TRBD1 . TGTGCCAGCAGTCCGCGGACAGGGGGCTTTGGAAACACCATATATTTT CASSPRTGGFGNTIYF
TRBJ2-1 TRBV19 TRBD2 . TGTGCCACCGAAGCGGGGACCTACGACAATGAGCAGTTCTTC CATEAGTYDNEQFF
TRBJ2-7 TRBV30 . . TGTGCCTGGAGTGTTTCGCGGTCCTACGAGCAGTACTTC CAWSVSRSYEQYF
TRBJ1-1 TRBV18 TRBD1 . TGTGCCAGCTCACCGGGGACAGGGGTTGAAGCTTTCTTT CASSPGTGVEAFF
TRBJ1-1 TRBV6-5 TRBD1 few TGTGCCAGCAGAAAGGGACAGTACACTGAAGCTTTCTTT CASRKGQYTEAFF
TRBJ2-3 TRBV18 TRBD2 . TGTGCCAGCTCACCACCTCTAGCGGGGACAGATACGCAGTATTTT CASSPPLAGTDTQYF